Shown below are 12 T cell receptor beta chains from a single sample sequenced in a study of cytomegalovirus exposure and HLA in healthy donors. The primer mix had 60 Vbeta and 13 Jbeta primers. Sequencing was performed with immunoSEQ multiplex PCR; in TCRdb, only in-frame clones are kept and a portion is missing. The sample lists approximately 130,000 clones, around 83% occurring once. Sequencing was carried out using PBMCs. All receptors come from a woman aged 25 to 39 in good health and CMV-seropositive.

This clone was observed once. The chain couples TRBV7-9 to TRBJ1-2; D is unresolved. The ends were cut back, 6 bases at V and 8 bases at J, with 16 bases in the middle. CDR1 and CDR2 from the germline V gene are SEHNR and FQNEAQ (reference sequence). This CDR3 contains 13 residues. CDR3 loop: CASRPDSFGGYTF. The CDR3, as DNA: TGTGCCAGCAGGCCGGACTCTTTTGGGGGCTACACCTTC.

This clone occurred a few times. This sequence joins TRBV7-9 and TRBJ1-1; tentative D call: TRBD1 (5 bases). Per germline, CDR1 SEHNR and CDR2 FQNEAQ (reference sequence). Trimming left V 6 bases short and J 4 bases short, with 12 bases between. The CDR3 loop spans 13 amino acids. The DNA for the CDR3 is TGTGCCAGCAGTACTCAGGGCGGCACTGAAGCTTTCTTT. Protein: CASSTQGGTEAFF.

J is TRBJ2-3 and V is TRBV9; 8 bases align to TRBD1. V lost 0 bases, J lost 0 bases, and 3 bases stayed unmatched. CDR1 and CDR2 from the germline V gene are SGDLS and YYNGEE. The CDR3 covers 16 residues. DNA for the CDR3: TGTGCCAGCAGCGTAGCAGGGGGCGATAGCACAGATACGCAGTATTTT. Its translation is CASSVAGGDSTDTQYF.

V and J are TRBV19 and TRBJ2-1, with 9 bases aligning to TRBD2. Trimming at V came to 8 bases and at J to 5 bases, leaving 4 bases not matched to a gene. CDR3 length: 13 amino acids. Germline assignment: CDR1 LNHDA and CDR2 SQIVND (reference sequence). CDR3: CASSPSGDNEQFF. In nucleotides, the CDR3 is TGTGCCAGTTCTCCTAGCGGGGACAATGAGCAGTTCTTC.

CDR3 protein: CAWSEQSLNYGYTF. The CDR3 coding sequence is TGTGCCTGGAGTGAACAGTCCCTTAACTATGGCTACACCTTC. The gene calls are TRBV30 and TRBJ1-2; no reliable D call. From germline, CDR1 is GTSNPN and CDR2 SVGIG (reference sequence). V shed 1 base and J shed 1 base, with 10 bases lying between them. CDR3 length: 14 residues.

The chain combines TRBV27 with TRBJ2-5, with a weak D call TRBD2 (5 bases). The CDR3 sequence is 14 residues long. Germline values: CDR1 MNHEY, CDR2 SMNVEV (reference sequence). V was pared by 2 bases and J by 6 bases, with 13 bases between. CDR3 coding DNA: TGTGCCAGCAGTTTAGCGATGGACTTGAAGACCCAGTACTTC. This encodes CASSLAMDLKTQYF.

The CDR3 bases are TGCGCCAGCAGCCCACAAGGGGTGGGTCTAGGGTTCGACGTCCTGACTTTC. Encoded protein: CASSPQGVGLGFDVLTF. The chain is built from TRBV5-1 and TRBJ2-6; tentatively, D is TRBD1 (5 bases). The CDR3 runs 17 residues. Germline CDR1 SGHRS, CDR2 YFSETQ. V was clipped by 4 bases and J by 11 bases, with 25 bases between them.

In nucleotides, the CDR3 is TGCAGCGTGAAACAGGATTTGAACACTGAAGCTTTCTTT. This gives the protein CSVKQDLNTEAFF. The chain employs TRBV29-1 and TRBJ1-1, with D maybe TRBD1 (5 bases). The V end lost 6 bases, the J end lost 0 bases, and 11 bases lay between the germline ends. The germline gives CDR1 SQVTM, CDR2 ANQGSEA. The CDR3 has 13 amino acids.

This chain links TRBV19 with TRBJ1-6; no firm D call. The germline CDR1 and CDR2 sequences are LNHDA and SQIVND (reference sequence). V shed 3 bases and J shed 8 bases, with 8 bases lying between them. The CDR3 totals 13 residues. In DNA form, the CDR3 reads TGTGCCAGTAGTATCAACGGGGATTCACCCCTCCACTTT. Its protein product is CASSINGDSPLHF. The full variable domain, with the rest looked up from reference TRBV19 and TRBJ1-6, is DGGITQSPKYLFRKEGQNVTLSCEQNLNHDAMYWYRQDPGQGLRLIYYSQIVNDFQKGDIAEGYSVSREKKESFPLTVTSAQKNPTAFYLCASSINGDSPLHFGNGTRLTVT.

The genes are TRBV5-1 and TRBJ2-1, with D possibly matching TRBD2 (7 bases). V lost 2 bases and J 2 bases, leaving 14 bases between the germline ends. This CDR3 has 16 residues. CDR1 SGHRS and CDR2 YFSETQ come from the germline V gene. CDR3 sequence reads: CASSFGGAIPYNEQFF. CDR3 bases: TGCGCCAGCAGCTTTGGGGGGGCGATCCCCTACAATGAGCAGTTCTTC.

The chain links TRBV28 to TRBJ2-7; 10 nucleotides align to TRBD2. CDR1 is MDHEN, CDR2 SYDVKM, per germline. V shed 3 bases, J shed 7 bases, and the junction held 6 bases outside the gene matches. CDR3 length: 14 residues. The CDR3 region is CASSFLAGAKEQYF. CDR3 sequence (DNA): TGTGCCAGCAGTTTCCTAGCGGGAGCAAAAGAGCAGTACTTC.

The chain is built from TRBV2 and TRBJ2-5, with 7 bases fitting TRBD2. Losses at the gene ends were 4 bases for V and 1 base for J; bases not matched to a gene: 3. Germline lookup yields CDR1 SNHLY and CDR2 FYNNEI. CDR3 size: 14 residues. The DNA for the CDR3 is TGTGCCAGCAGTGCAGCGGGGAGCCAAGAGACCCAGTACTTC. It encodes CASSAAGSQETQYF.